The following is a T cell receptor (beta chain) sequence with its context. These data belong to a study of blood T cell repertoires in COVID-19. For the study at large: The cDNA or gDNA used as material had been derived from T cells, B-cell-depleted T cells, or PBMCs.

Germline CDR1 is SGHAT and CDR2 is FQNNGV. V lost 3 bases and J lost 6; bases outside the gene matches: 11. The CDR3 runs to 16 residues. Cohort 3 donors counted as recovered after two negative PCRs, clearance, or resolved symptoms. Generated by immunoSEQ multiplex PCR, the TCRdb table keeps only in-frame clones and is missing some. The sample lists approximately 350,000 clones, roughly 84% occurring once. What was sequenced was PBMCs or T cells enriched from blood (not recorded which). The chain is built from TRBV11-2 and TRBJ2-1; 7 bases are a match to TRBD1. The TCR was taken from a woman aged 25-40 years who had recovered from COVID-19. CDR3: CASSFRQGSRGNEQFF. DNA for the CDR3: TGTGCCAGCAGCTTCAGACAGGGTTCACGTGGCAATGAGCAGTTCTTC.